This record covers a single T cell receptor beta chain. The target antigen is unknown. This CDR3 has 13 residues. Germline CDR1 is MDHEN and CDR2 is SYDVKM. Deletions cut 8 bases from V and 4 bases from J, with 14 bases between. This sample is drawn from a study of T cell responses to AZD1222 COVID-19 vaccine. Findings and limits, study-wide: Spike was spanned by vaccine-associated CD4 TCRs, which were dominant at 160-218 and 743-854. Nearly half of the spike-specific TCRs reportedly recognize variant regions that carry no mutations. All repertoire sampling was performed exclusively after the peak T cell response.

Some second doses came at about 4 weeks and others at about 12 weeks; these were pooled. The protocol was immunoSEQ multiplex PCR, while the TCRdb copy is restricted to in-frame clones and leaves out a portion. The table records 90,000 to 150,000 clones, around 89% of them present only once. This receptor was taken from an adult who received the AZD1222 COVID-19 vaccine. The specimen comprised peripheral blood, sampled 28 days after the second AZD1222 dose. This rearrangement joins TRBV28 to TRBJ2-5, with a possible D match to TRBD2 (5 bases). The CDR3 reads CASLPGGGETQYF. The CDR3 DNA follows: TGTGCCAGCCTTCCAGGTGGAGGAGAGACCCAGTACTTC.